This TCR beta chain is from a study of T-cell memory formation after mild COVID-19 (TCRdb year 2021). Some background on the complete study: Most TCR sequence clusters were specific to one of the two donors. In a couple of donors, T-cell clones that expanded and contracted after mild COVID-19 were tracked by sequencing TCRalpha and TCRbeta repertoires over time. Two young, previously healthy adult volunteers made up the cohort, one male and one female. The study at large found these results: Balanced CD4/CD8 phenotypes were observed for clones contracting from day 15 to 85, whereas a bias towards CD4+ was observed for a second wave of clones expanding from day 15 to 37. Contracting CD4+ clones appeared mostly in the CM and EM memory subsets, whereas CD8+ clones were enriched in EMRA. Only two mild cases were covered by the study, and larger cohorts that include severe cases with pre-infection samples were considered necessary. SARS-CoV-2 specificity was not confirmed for the second-wave clones peaking on day 37. Some responding clones were detected in pre-infection memory, which suggested that pre-existing cross-reactive memory T cells had joined the SARS-CoV-2 response.

This clonotype was counted only a few times. The clone's antigen remains unknown. Nothing much larger sits one base from this clone, and base qualities are not available. Ficoll-Paque density gradient centrifugation was the method used to isolate PBMCs. The sample was run on an Illumina NovaSeq 6000. TCRalpha and TCRbeta cDNA libraries were built by 5'RACE with constant-segment primers, adding sample barcodes and unique molecular identifiers. RNA was extracted from every sample with Trizol reagent. Library amplification was performed in two PCR steps, and a second sample barcode and Illumina TruSeq adapters were introduced in the second step. The libraries were sequenced on an Illumina NovaSeq using 2 x 150 bp paired-end reads. The study's processing was this. With migec v1.2.7, reads were demultiplexed and then collapsed into UMI-guided consensus sequences. Using mixcr v2.1.11, UMI consensuses were aligned to TRA and TRB V and J templates and then assembled into clonotypes. Expanded or contracted clonotypes were those called significant by both edgeR and NoisET, with noise models trained on biological replicates. For edgeR calls, the thresholds were a false discovery rate-adjusted p below 0.01 and a log2 fold-change of 1. As an exploratory analysis of dynamics, PCA with hierarchical clustering was applied to max-normalized trajectories of the 1000 most abundant clonotypes. The CD4 or CD8 phenotype of responding clones was assigned using the separately sequenced CD4+ and CD8+ repertoires. TCRdb reran the public reads through fastp at Q25 and MiXCR, keeping productive beta chains. One record per CDR3 amino acid sequence lists the most common genes and DNA. These V and J calls originate from TCRdb's pipeline instead of the authors' own analysis. This sample lists over 150,000 distinct CDR3 sequences; roughly 18% were detected once. Of the sample, about 4% is held by the ten largest clones.

The source is a young man who had mild COVID-19 (a few samples of this study predate the infection). The sample titles of this study are shuffled in the database, so cell type and time point are left out; the donor was told from shared clones. Sequencing was done on a sample of PBMCs or a T cell subset sorted from them (not recorded which).

The CDR3 loop reads CASSRTSGGSTSTGELFF. DNA sequence: TGTGCCAGCAGCCGTACTAGCGGGGGGTCTACCTCCACCGGGGAGCTGTTTTTT. Recombination connected TRBV6-5 to TRBJ2-2, and TRBD2 matches 12 of the central bases. From V the trimming removes 6 bases and from J it removes 4 bases, while the gene matches leave 12 bases of the junction unaccounted for. From its cysteine to its phenylalanine, the CDR3 spans 18 amino acids. Only the CDR3 DNA is retained, 54 bases long and in frame from the first base. From the germline V gene, CDR1 is MNHEY and CDR2 is SVGAGI.